This T cell receptor beta chain was found in a study of tumor-infiltrating lymphocytes in localized non-small cell lung cancer. Study results and limitations: Available tissue quantity limited TCR sequencing to a patient subset. TCRbeta sequencing showed higher T cell infiltration in tumors than uninvolved lung. IM1 and IM2 tumors showed no difference in T-cell fraction. Different pieces of the same tissue went to different assays, confounding technical variation with intratumor heterogeneity.

The V and J ends lost 4 bases and 2 bases respectively, with 10 bases between them. The CDR3 contains 14 residues. Germline assignment: CDR1 SGHNT and CDR2 YYREEE (reference sequence). With regard to this clone: The antigen remains undetermined.

Method: immunoSEQ multiplex PCR; TCRdb's copy keeps in-frame clones and lacks some. Of some 10,000 clones in the sample, about 69% were seen once. The V call is TRBV5-4, the J call TRBJ1-3; possibly TRBD1 for D (6 bases). Specimen: lung tumor tissue. The TCR was taken from a human donor with non-small cell lung cancer. The CDR3 coding sequence is TGTGCCAGCAGCCCACAGGGTACTGGAAACACCATATATTTT. Translating gives CASSPQGTGNTIYF.